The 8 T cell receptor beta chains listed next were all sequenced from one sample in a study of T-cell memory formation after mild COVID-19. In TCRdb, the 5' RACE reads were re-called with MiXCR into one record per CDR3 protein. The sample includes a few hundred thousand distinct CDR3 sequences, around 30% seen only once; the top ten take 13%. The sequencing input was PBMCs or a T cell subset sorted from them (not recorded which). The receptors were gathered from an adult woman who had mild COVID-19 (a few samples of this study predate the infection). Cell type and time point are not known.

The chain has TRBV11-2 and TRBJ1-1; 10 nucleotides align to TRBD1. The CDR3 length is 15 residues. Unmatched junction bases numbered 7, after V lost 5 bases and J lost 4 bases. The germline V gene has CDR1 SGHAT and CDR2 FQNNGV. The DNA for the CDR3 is TGTGCCAGCAGCATCCCGGGACAGGGGCTCACTGAAGCTTTCTTT. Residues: CASSIPGQGLTEAFF.

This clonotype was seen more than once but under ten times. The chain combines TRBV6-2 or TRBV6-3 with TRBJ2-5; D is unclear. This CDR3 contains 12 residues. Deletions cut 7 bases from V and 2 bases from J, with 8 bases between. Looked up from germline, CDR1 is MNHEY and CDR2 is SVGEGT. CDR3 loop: CASMKPQETQYF. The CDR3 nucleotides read TGTGCCAGCATGAAACCACAAGAGACCCAGTACTTC.

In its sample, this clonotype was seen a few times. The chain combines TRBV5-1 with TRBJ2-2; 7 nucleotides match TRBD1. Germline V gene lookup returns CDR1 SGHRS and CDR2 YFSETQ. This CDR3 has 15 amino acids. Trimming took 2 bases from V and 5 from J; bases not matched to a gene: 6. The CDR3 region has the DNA TGCGCCAGCAGCTTTGGACAGGTGACAACCGGGGAGCTGTTTTTT. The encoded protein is CASSFGQVTTGELFF. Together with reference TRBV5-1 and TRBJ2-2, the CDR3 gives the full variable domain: KAGVTQTPRYLIKTRGQQVTLSCSPISGHRSVSWYQQTPGQGLQFLFEYFSETQRNKGNFPGRFSGRQFSNSRSEMNVSTLELGDSALYLCASSFGQVTTGELFFGEGSRLTVL.

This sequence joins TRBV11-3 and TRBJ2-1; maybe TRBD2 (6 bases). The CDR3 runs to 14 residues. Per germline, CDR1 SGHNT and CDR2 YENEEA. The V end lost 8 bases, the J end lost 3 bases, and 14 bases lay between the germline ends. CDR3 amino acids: CASLAGPNYNEQFF. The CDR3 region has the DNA TGTGCCAGCTTGGCGGGACCAAACTACAATGAGCAGTTCTTC.

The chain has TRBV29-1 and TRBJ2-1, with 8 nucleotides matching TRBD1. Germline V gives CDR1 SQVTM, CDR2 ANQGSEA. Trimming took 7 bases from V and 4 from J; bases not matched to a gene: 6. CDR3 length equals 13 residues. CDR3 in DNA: TGCAGCGCTCAACGACAGGGGTACAATGAGCAGTTCTTC. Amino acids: CSAQRQGYNEQFF.

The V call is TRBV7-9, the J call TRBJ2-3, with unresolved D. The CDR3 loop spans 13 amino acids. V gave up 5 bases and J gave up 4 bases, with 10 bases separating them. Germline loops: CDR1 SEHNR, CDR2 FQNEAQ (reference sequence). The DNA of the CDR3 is TGTGCCAGCAGCCTCTCAGCAGCAGATACGCAGTATTTT. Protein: CASSLSAADTQYF.

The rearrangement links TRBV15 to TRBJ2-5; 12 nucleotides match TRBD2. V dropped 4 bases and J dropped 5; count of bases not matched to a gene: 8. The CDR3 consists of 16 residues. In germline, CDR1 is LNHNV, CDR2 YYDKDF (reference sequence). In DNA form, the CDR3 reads TGTGCCACCAGCACCGGACTAGCGGGAATGGCGGAGACCCAGTACTTC. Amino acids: CATSTGLAGMAETQYF.

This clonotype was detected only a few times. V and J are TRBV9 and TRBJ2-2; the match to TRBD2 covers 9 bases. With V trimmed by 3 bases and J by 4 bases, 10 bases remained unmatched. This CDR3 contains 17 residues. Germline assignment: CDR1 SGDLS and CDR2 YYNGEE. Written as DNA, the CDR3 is TGTGCCAGCAGCGGATGGACCGGGACTAGCACCACCGGGGAGCTGTTTTTT. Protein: CASSGWTGTSTTGELFF.